These 14 T cell receptor beta chains share one sample of origin, sequenced in a study of CD8 T cells in Susac syndrome (dated by TCRdb to between 2018 and 2021). The library was prepared using the immunoSEQ multiplex PCR assay. RNA was extracted using the RNeasy kit, and about 0.45 to 1 ug of the RNA was reverse transcribed with random hexamers. TCRdb reanalyzed the raw reads on its own, using fastp at Q25 for trimming and MiXCR for clone calling, and kept in-frame beta chains. When rows share a CDR3 protein, they turn into one entry using the most common DNA and genes. The sample yields about 400,000 distinct CDR3 sequences; around 85% were counted once. Under 0.15% of the sample goes to the ten largest clones. Input material: CD8+ T cells from PBMCs. These receptors were collected from a human donor with multiple sclerosis.

This chain links TRBV6-5 with TRBJ2-3; TRBD1 is a possible D gene (6 bases). The CDR3 covers 17 residues. Germline V gene sequence: CDR1 MNHEY, CDR2 SVGAGI. V was trimmed by 2 bases and J by 3 bases, leaving 18 bases between them. The CDR3 sequence is CASSYGTSDVVTDTQYF. The CDR3 region has the DNA TGTGCCAGCAGTTACGGGACATCCGACGTGGTTACAGATACGCAGTATTTT.

The rearrangement links TRBV10-3 to TRBJ2-5; either TRBD1 or TRBD2 may fit D (6 bases each). Germline-derived CDR1 and CDR2 are ENHRY and SYGVKD. The ends were cut back, 8 bases at V and 1 base at J, with 23 bases in the middle. This CDR3 is 17 amino acids long. CDR3 loop: CAIRGYDKGEIQETQYF. The CDR3 DNA reads TGTGCCATCCGGGGGTATGACAAGGGGGAGATCCAAGAGACCCAGTACTTC.

This clonotype was recorded once. This rearrangement joins TRBV5-5 to TRBJ2-2; possibly TRBD2 for D (7 bases). The CDR3 length is 15 residues. The V end lost 6 bases, the J end lost 7 bases, and 19 bases lay between the germline ends. The germline V gene encodes CDR1 SGHKS and CDR2 YYEKEE (reference sequence). The CDR3 sequence is CASTSSRGAHGELFF. The CDR3 DNA reads TGTGCCAGCACCTCGTCCCGGGGGGCACACGGGGAGCTGTTTTTT.

The DNA for the CDR3 is TGTGCCAGCAGCCTTGGGGTGGGTTCACCCCTCCACTTT. Translated, it gives CASSLGVGSPLHF. The chain is built from TRBV5-6 and TRBJ1-6; D gene unclear. V was clipped by 4 bases and J by 9 bases, with 11 bases between them. The CDR3 extends over 13 amino acids. CDR1 and CDR2 from the germline V gene are SGHDT and YYEEEE.

This clonotype was seen a handful of times. This chain joins TRBV7-6 and TRBJ2-7; D uncertain. This CDR3 is 16 amino acids long. Germline CDR1 is SGHVS and CDR2 is FNYEAQ. With 5 bases removed from V and 7 bases from J, the gap between germline ends came to 24 bases. CDR3 coding DNA: TGTGCCAGCAGCCCTGACGGACCGAGTACGGGTTCAGAGCAGTACTTC. This translates into CASSPDGPSTGSEQYF.

The chain joins TRBV27 to TRBJ2-7; TRBD1 or TRBD2 may be the D gene (5 bases each). The V end lost 4 bases, the J end lost 5 bases, and 15 bases lay between the germline ends. Germline CDR1 and CDR2: MNHEY and SMNVEV (reference sequence). The CDR3 loop spans 14 amino acids. CDR3 region: CASSSWGPRDEQYF. The CDR3 DNA sequence: TGTGCCAGCAGTTCCTGGGGCCCGAGGGACGAGCAGTACTTC.

The chain joins TRBV29-1 to TRBJ1-2; tentative D call: TRBD1 (5 bases). Germline loops: CDR1 SQVTM, CDR2 ANQGSEA. V was trimmed by 4 bases and J by 7 bases, leaving 25 bases between them. The CDR3 consists of 16 residues. The CDR3 region has the DNA TGCAGCGTTGGGGGGGACGCCGGACTTCACCCCCCTGGCTACACCTTC. Translated: CSVGGDAGLHPPGYTF.

The V call is TRBV20-1, the J call TRBJ2-7; 11 nucleotides agree with TRBD2. The CDR3 sequence is 17 residues long. The germline CDR1 and CDR2 sequences are DFQATT and SNEGSKA (reference sequence). V shed 6 bases and J 0 bases; nucleotides not matched to a gene: 13. CDR3: CSAHLRTSGRISYEQYF. CDR3 nucleotide sequence: TGCAGTGCCCACCTAAGGACTAGCGGGCGGATCTCCTACGAGCAGTACTTC.

The V call is TRBV14, the J call TRBJ2-1, with D possibly being TRBD2 (7 bases). This CDR3 contains 16 residues. The germline V gene has CDR1 SGHDN and CDR2 FVKESK. The germline V and J ends were trimmed by 1 base and 3 bases, with 13 bases remaining between them. The CDR3: CASSQVWRGGYNEQFF. The CDR3 DNA reads as TGTGCCAGCAGCCAAGTTTGGAGGGGGGGCTACAATGAGCAGTTCTTC.

The rearrangement joins TRBV19 to TRBJ1-2; 8 bases agree with TRBD1. The length of the CDR3 is 16 residues. Germline values: CDR1 LNHDA, CDR2 SQIVND (reference sequence). V lost 0 bases to trimming and J lost 1 base; unmatched junction nucleotides: 4. CDR3 sequence: CASSIERTGINYGYTF. The CDR3 region has the DNA TGTGCCAGTAGTATAGAGCGGACAGGGATTAACTATGGCTACACCTTC.

This CDR3 is CASSLPGRYYEQYF. The CDR3 coding sequence is TGTGCCAGCAGTCTCCCGGGCCGTTACTACGAGCAGTACTTC. The chain uses TRBV28 and TRBJ2-7; no definite D call. V lost 5 bases and J lost 3, with 14 bases in between. Germline loops: CDR1 MDHEN, CDR2 SYDVKM. This CDR3 region has 14 residues.

This rearrangement joins TRBV6-1 to TRBJ2-1, with D perhaps matching TRBD2 (5 bases). Germline V gene lookup returns CDR1 MNHNS and CDR2 SASEGT. V lost 8 bases and J lost 5, with 13 bases in between. The CDR3 sequence is 13 residues long. The CDR3 region has the DNA TGTGCCAGCGTGAGGACGGGGAACAATGAGCAGTTCTTC. Translation gives CASVRTGNNEQFF.

For the CDR3, the DNA is TGCGCCAGCAGCCAAGAGCGAGTTAACTATGGCTACACCTTC. Amino acid sequence: CASSQERVNYGYTF. The chain joins TRBV4-1 to TRBJ1-2; D is ambiguous. V was cut by 0 bases and J by 1 base, with 6 bases left in between. From germline, CDR1 is MGHRA and CDR2 YSYEKL. The CDR3 covers 14 residues.

The rearrangement links TRBV4-1 to TRBJ2-1; possibly TRBD2 for D (6 bases). This CDR3 region has 14 residues. The V and J ends lost 0 bases and 8 bases respectively, with 11 bases between them. From germline, CDR1 is MGHRA and CDR2 YSYEKL. The CDR3 DNA sequence: TGCGCCAGCAGCCAAGATTTGACTAGTTATGAGCAGTTCTTC. Amino acid sequence: CASSQDLTSYEQFF.